Described below is a single T cell receptor beta chain sequence and its context. Its cognate antigen is unknown. Per the germline V gene, CDR1 is SGDLS and CDR2 is YYNGEE. Trimming cost V 4 bases and J 7 bases, with 15 bases left between them. CDR3 length: 15 amino acids. This record belongs to a study of cytomegalovirus exposure and HLA in healthy donors. PCR primers comprised 60 Vbeta and 13 Jbeta primers. The repertoire was sequenced with immunoSEQ multiplex PCR; TCRdb's copy has only in-frame clones and lacks some. The data hold some 95,000 clones, with 69% observed a single time. Study-wide results and caveats: Later work showed greater clonal expansion in HLA-associated TCR beta chains than in equally common others.

The chain uses TRBV9 and TRBJ1-6; weak D call: TRBD1 (6 bases). The sequenced material came from PBMCs. This clonotype was sampled from a female donor in good health and CMV-seronegative. DNA of the CDR3: TGTGCCAGCAGCCGACGTGGGGGCGAGAATTCACCCCTCCACTTT. Its translation is CASSRRGGENSPLHF.